The rows below give T cell receptor beta chains drawn from one sample of a study of blood T cell repertoires in COVID-19. Method: immunoSEQ multiplex PCR; TCRdb's copy keeps in-frame clones and lacks some. The data show about 340,000 clones, roughly 90% seen once. The sample was peripheral blood. These receptors originate from a woman in her seventies with COVID-19, enrolled during active disease. The conserved cysteine and the conserved F or W are not part of the CDR3 here. Each record gives: V gene, CDR3 protein.

>TRBV7-9
ASSLGQGGYT
>TRBV2
ASSVGDRVEGYT
>TRBV11-3
ASSPGLAGVQETQY
>TRBV5-1
ASSLDEGDTEAF
>TRBV5-4
ASSLPRENTDTQY
>TRBV24-1
ATSVGQGYGYT
>TRBV19
ASSSSGTGISNQPQH
>TRBV25-1
ASRRGLGAFETQY
>TRBV29-1
SVPGLAGSYEQY
>TRBV18
ASSPLQGASLSNTEAF
>TRBV7-2
ASSFLAGQPQH
>TRBV19
ASSQAYGDYGYT
>TRBV6-6
ASSYVPGGEGDEQF
>TRBV12-5
ASGLQGSYEQY